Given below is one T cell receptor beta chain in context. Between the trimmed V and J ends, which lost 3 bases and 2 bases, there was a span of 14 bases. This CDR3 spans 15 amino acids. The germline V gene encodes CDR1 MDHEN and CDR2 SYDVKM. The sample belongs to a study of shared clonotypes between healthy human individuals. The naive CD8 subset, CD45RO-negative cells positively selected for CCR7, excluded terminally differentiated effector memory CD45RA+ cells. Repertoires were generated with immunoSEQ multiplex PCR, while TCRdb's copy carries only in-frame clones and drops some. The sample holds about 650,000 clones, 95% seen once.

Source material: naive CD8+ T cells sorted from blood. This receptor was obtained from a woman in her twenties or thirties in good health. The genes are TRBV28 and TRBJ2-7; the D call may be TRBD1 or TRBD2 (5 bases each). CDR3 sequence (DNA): TGTGCCAGCAGTTTGAGGGAGACAGTACCCTACGAGCAGTACTTC. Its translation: CASSLRETVPYEQYF.